A selection of T cell receptor beta chains follows, all from one sample in a study of cytomegalovirus exposure and HLA in healthy donors. Clones were read by immunoSEQ multiplex PCR, and TCRdb kept only the in-frame ones, dropping some. The repertoire holds approximately 120,000 clones, with approximately 80% as singletons. What was sequenced was PBMCs. The receptors shown here come from a man aged 50 to 60 in good health and CMV-seronegative. Each CDR3 is given with its conserved first and last residue. D genes are given only for firm matches. For some rows the clone size is stated as once, few or many, or as a class when expanded; others skip it.

D	size	V	J	DNA	CDR3
TRBD1	-	TRBV6-6	TRBJ1-1	TGTGCCAGCATACAGGACAGGGACACTGAAGCTTTCTTT	CASIQDRDTEAFF
TRBD2	-	TRBV28	TRBJ2-7	TGTGCCAGCAGTTTAGGCTTGGGACTAGACTTC	CASSLGLGLDF
-	-	TRBV7-6	TRBJ2-3	TGTGCCAGCAGCTTAACTACGTACACAGATACGCAGTATTTT	CASSLTTYTDTQYF
TRBD1	-	TRBV27	TRBJ2-1	TGTGCCAGCAGACCGACAGGGACGGGAAATGAGCAGTTCTTC	CASRPTGTGNEQFF
TRBD1	-	TRBV27	TRBJ2-1	TGTGCCAGCAGCAAGGGACAGATGATAGCCTACAATGAGCAGTTCTTC	CASSKGQMIAYNEQFF
-	-	TRBV6-5	TRBJ2-3	TGTGCCACCGGGACTTCGCCAACCACAGATACGCAGTATTTT	CATGTSPTTDTQYF
-	-	TRBV2	TRBJ2-5	TGTGCCAGCAGTGGAGGAGGCCTGGGGGAGACCCAGTACTTC	CASSGGGLGETQYF
-	-	TRBV27	TRBJ2-7	TGTGCCGGCAGTGGGCAGCCTTCCTACGAGCAGTACTTC	CAGSGQPSYEQYF
TRBD2	-	TRBV5-1	TRBJ2-7	TGCGCCAGCAGCTTGGTTCCCAGCGGGAGTATAGTTCAGTACGAGCAGTACTTC	CASSLVPSGSIVQYEQYF
TRBD2	-	TRBV7-2	TRBJ2-3	TGTGCCAGCAGCTTAGACCCTAGCGGGAGAGTGTTTACAGATACGCAGTATTTT	CASSLDPSGRVFTDTQYF
-	-	TRBV6-6	TRBJ1-2	TGTGCCAGCAGCCAGGGACAAGCAGCTAACTATGGCTACACCTTC	CASSQGQAANYGYTF
TRBD2	-	TRBV6-1	TRBJ2-3	TGTGCCAGCAAAGAGCTAGCGGGTAGCACAGATACGCAGTATTTT	CASKELAGSTDTQYF
TRBD1	-	TRBV11-2	TRBJ2-5	TGTGCCAGCAGCAAACAGGGGGCGCCGGTGAAGACCCAGTACTTC	CASSKQGAPVKTQYF
TRBD1	-	TRBV7-9	TRBJ1-3	TGTGCCAGCAGCGGACAGGCTAGCTCTGGAAACACCATATATTTT	CASSGQASSGNTIYF
-	-	TRBV7-9	TRBJ2-6	TGTGCCAGCAGCTTACCGACGGGGTTTTCCGGGGCCAACGTCCTGACTTTC	CASSLPTGFSGANVLTF
-	-	TRBV7-8	TRBJ2-2	TGTGCCAGCAGTCCCATAGACACCGGGGAGCTGTTTTTT	CASSPIDTGELFF
-	-	TRBV2	TRBJ1-5	TGTGCCAGCAGTTTCACAGGGTCAACTCAGCCCCAGCATTTT	CASSFTGSTQPQHF
-	-	TRBV10-2	TRBJ2-1	TGCGCCAGCAGTGAGTCCCGTGGTAGCTTTGAGCAGTTCTTC	CASSESRGSFEQFF
-	few	TRBV7-8	TRBJ1-1	TGTGCCAGCAGCGCGCTCAGTGGGGGGGACACTGAAGCTTTCTTT	CASSALSGGDTEAFF
-	few	TRBV7-2	TRBJ2-7	TGTGCCAGCAGCTTAATGCCTGGCAGTTACGAGCAGTACTTC	CASSLMPGSYEQYF
-	-	TRBV6-5	TRBJ2-4	TGTGCCAGCACCGCCGGGGACATTCAGTACTTC	CASTAGDIQYF
TRBD1	once	TRBV7-6	TRBJ1-2	TGTGCCAGCAGCCCGGGGACAGGGCGGTATGGCTACACCTTC	CASSPGTGRYGYTF
TRBD1	-	TRBV28	TRBJ1-1	TGTGCCAGCAGCCTGACAGGGCCCATGAACACTGAAGCTTTCTTT	CASSLTGPMNTEAFF
-	-	TRBV7-6	TRBJ2-5	TGTGCCAGCAGAACAACGGGAGAGACCCAGTACTTC	CASRTTGETQYF
-	few	TRBV28	TRBJ2-3	TGTGCCACCCAGATGGGTGGGGCGGGCACAGATACGCAGTATTTT	CATQMGGAGTDTQYF
-	-	TRBV29-1	TRBJ1-1	TGCAGCGCCTCGGTTACTACGGGGAACACTGAAGCTTTCTTT	CSASVTTGNTEAFF